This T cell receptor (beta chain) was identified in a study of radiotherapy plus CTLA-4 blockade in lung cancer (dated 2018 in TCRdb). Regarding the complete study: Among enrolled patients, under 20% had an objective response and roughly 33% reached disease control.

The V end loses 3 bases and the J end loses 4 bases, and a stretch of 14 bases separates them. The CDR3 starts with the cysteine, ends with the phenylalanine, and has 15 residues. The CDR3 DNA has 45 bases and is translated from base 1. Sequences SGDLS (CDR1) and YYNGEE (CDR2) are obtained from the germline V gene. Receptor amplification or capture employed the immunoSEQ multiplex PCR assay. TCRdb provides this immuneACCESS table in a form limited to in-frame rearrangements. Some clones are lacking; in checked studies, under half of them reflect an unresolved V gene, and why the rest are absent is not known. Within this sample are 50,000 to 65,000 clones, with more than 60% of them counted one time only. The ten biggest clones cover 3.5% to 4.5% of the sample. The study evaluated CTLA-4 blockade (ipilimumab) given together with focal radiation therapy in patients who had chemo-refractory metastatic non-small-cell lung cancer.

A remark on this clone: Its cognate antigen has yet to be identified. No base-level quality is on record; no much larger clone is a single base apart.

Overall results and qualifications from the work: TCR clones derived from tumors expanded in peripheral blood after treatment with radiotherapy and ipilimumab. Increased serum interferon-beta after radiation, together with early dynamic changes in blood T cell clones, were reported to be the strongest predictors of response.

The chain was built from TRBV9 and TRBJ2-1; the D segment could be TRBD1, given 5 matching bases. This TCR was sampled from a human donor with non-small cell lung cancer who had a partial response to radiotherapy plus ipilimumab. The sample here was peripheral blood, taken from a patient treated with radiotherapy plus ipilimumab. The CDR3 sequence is CASSDSDSYYNEQFF. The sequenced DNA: TGTGCCAGCAGCGATTCAGACAGTTATTACAATGAGCAGTTCTTC.